This T cell receptor (beta chain) appears in the sequencing data of a study of blood T cell repertoires in COVID-19. Study overall: Nucleic acid was either cDNA or gDNA, and it came from T cells, B-cell-depleted T cells, or PBMCs.

Germline CDR1 and CDR2: MGHRA and YSYEKL. Trimming stripped 0 bases from V and 9 bases from J, with 9 bases between. The CDR3 sequence is 13 residues long. Clones were read by immunoSEQ multiplex PCR, and TCRdb kept only the in-frame ones, dropping some. The sample shows around 210,000 clones, roughly 85% of them seen only once. The sequence came from a man in his fifties or sixties with COVID-19, enrolled during active disease. The sample was peripheral blood. This chain uses TRBV4-1 with TRBJ2-1; D unclear. The CDR3, as DNA: TGCGCCAGCAGCCAAGATCCAGTAAGTGAGCAGTTCTTC. This codes for CASSQDPVSEQFF.